Presented here are 21 T cell receptor beta chains from one specimen sequenced in a study of regulatory T cells in long-lasting Graves disease. Time point of the sample: persistent/refractory GD, antithyroid drugs over 5 years with positive TRAb. Isolated PBMC RNA provided the starting material for the TCR library. HTBI primers from iRepertoire and Arm-PCR of CDR3 regions yielded the TCR beta libraries. Via MiXCR, TCRdb re-called the multiplex PCR reads, giving one row per CDR3 protein. The sample holds around 400,000 distinct CDR3 sequences, roughly a quarter seen once. This sample comprised peripheral blood mononuclear cells (PBMCs), obtained when the disease was refractory, from a patient treated with antithyroid drugs. All receptors come from a female donor with Graves disease.

The chain recombines TRBV14 with TRBJ1-3; no reliable D call. V lost 1 base and J lost 4, with 11 bases in between. Germline V gene lookup returns CDR1 SGHDN and CDR2 FVKESK. This CDR3 has 15 residues. The CDR3 here is CASSQATVAGNTIYF. The CDR3 nucleotides read TGTGCCAGCAGCCAAGCAACAGTTGCGGGAAACACCATATATTTT.

The sample holds many counts of this clonotype. The chain carries TRBV2 and TRBJ2-7; D may be TRBD2 (5 bases). CDR3 length equals 14 residues. Germline lookup yields CDR1 SNHLY and CDR2 FYNNEI. V gave up 6 bases and J gave up 2 bases, with 14 bases separating them. CDR3 in amino acids: CASRDREGTYEQYF. CDR3 bases: TGTGCCAGCAGAGATCGAGAGGGAACCTACGAGCAGTACTTC. Full variable domain (rest looked up from reference TRBV2 and TRBJ2-7): EPEVTQTPSHQVTQMGQEVILRCVPISNHLYFYWYRQILGQKVEFLVSFYNNEISEKSEIFDDQFSVERPDGSNFTLKIRSTKLEDSAMYFCASRDREGTYEQYFGPGTRLTVT.

This chain joins TRBV3-1 and TRBJ2-1; TRBD2 matches at 14 bases. CDR3 length: 17 amino acids. V was pared by 4 bases and J by 8 bases, with 10 bases of the junction left unmatched. The germline gives CDR1 LGHDT, CDR2 YNNKEL (reference sequence). The CDR3 DNA sequence: TGTGCCAGCAGCCCGACTAGCGGGAGGGCCGTCAGCCATGAGCAGTTCTTC. Protein sequence: CASSPTSGRAVSHEQFF.

In its sample, this clonotype was seen a few times. The chain uses TRBV6-5 and TRBJ1-6, with a tentative D call TRBD1 (5 bases). Trimming stripped 2 bases from V and 7 bases from J, with 9 bases between. Germline V CDR1 and CDR2: MNHEY, SVGAGI. The CDR3 loop spans 14 amino acids. The CDR3 region is CASSYVDTNSPLHF. The CDR3, as DNA: TGTGCCAGCAGTTACGTGGACACAAATTCACCCCTCCACTTT.

This clonotype has just a few counts. The rearrangement joins TRBV7-8 to TRBJ2-7, with no clear D. The V gene lost 1 base and the J gene lost 1 base, with 17 bases spanning the gap. CDR1 SGHVS and CDR2 FQNEAQ come from the germline V gene. The CDR3 loop spans 17 amino acids. CDR3 coding DNA: TGTGCCAGCAGCTTAGATTTTGGAGATAGCCTATCCTACGAGCAGTACTTC. Residues: CASSLDFGDSLSYEQYF.

This clonotype has a count of ten or more. The CDR3 protein is CSARTGEGSNQPQHF. The CDR3 coding sequence is TGCAGTGCTCGAACAGGGGAGGGTAGCAATCAGCCCCAGCATTTT. V and J are TRBV20-1 and TRBJ1-5; 7 bases align to TRBD1. After removal of 5 bases from V and 0 bases from J, the junction contained 7 bases not matched to a gene. The CDR3 runs 15 residues. Germline V gene lookup returns CDR1 DFQATT and CDR2 SNEGSKA (reference sequence).

This clonotype was observed many times. This rearrangement joins TRBV12-3 or TRBV12-4 to TRBJ2-2; 7 bases fit TRBD2. This CDR3 comprises 14 residues. V lost 6 bases and J lost 3; bases outside the gene matches: 4. The CDR3 loop reads CASRFGLDTGELFF. The CDR3 region has the DNA TGTGCCAGCAGATTTGGACTAGACACCGGGGAGCTGTTTTTT.

Details on this clonotype: A much larger clone differs from this one at a single base, so this may be a read error. The genes are TRBV6-2 or TRBV6-3 and TRBJ2-2; D may be TRBD2 (6 bases). Germline CDR1 and CDR2: MNHEY and SVGEGT. The CDR3 spans 21 residues. The CDR3 DNA reads TGTACCAGCAGTTACTCGAGTAGGGCAGGGTTGGCGGGAATCAGCACCGGGGAGCTGTTTTTT. Residues: CTSSYSSRAGLAGISTGELFF.

This clonotype has a handful of counts. The V call is TRBV19, the J call TRBJ1-5; 7 nucleotides line up with TRBD1. Germline CDR1 reads LNHDA; CDR2 reads SQIVND (reference sequence). The CDR3 has 13 amino acids. Trimming at V came to 6 bases and at J to 4 bases, leaving 3 bases not matched to a gene. The CDR3 DNA reads TGTGCCAGTAGGGACAGGACAAATCAGCCCCAGCATTTT. Protein product: CASRDRTNQPQHF. The complete variable domain, with remaining parts taken from reference TRBV19 and TRBJ1-5, reads DGGITQSPKYLFRKEGQNVTLSCEQNLNHDAMYWYRQDPGQGLRLIYYSQIVNDFQKGDIAEGYSVSREKKESFPLTVTSAQKNPTAFYLCASRDRTNQPQHFGDGTRLSIL.

The V and J genes are TRBV5-1 and TRBJ2-3; either TRBD1 or TRBD2 may fit D (5 bases each). This CDR3 is built from 15 residues. CDR1 is SGHRS and CDR2 is YFSETQ in the germline V gene. The ends were cut back, 0 bases at V and 6 bases at J, with 14 bases in the middle. The CDR3 here is CASSLGDHLLDTQYF. Here the CDR3 DNA reads TGCGCCAGCAGCTTGGGGGACCATCTACTCGATACGCAGTATTTT.

Many counts were recorded for this clonotype. This chain joins TRBV25-1 and TRBJ1-2, with TRBD1 matching over 11 bases. After removal of 3 bases from V and 3 bases from J, the junction contained 6 bases not matched to a gene. There are 16 residues in the CDR3. Germline V gives CDR1 MGHDK, CDR2 SYGVNS. The CDR3 region is CASSDAGTGGDYGYTF. For the CDR3, the DNA is TGTGCCAGCAGTGACGCCGGGACAGGGGGTGACTATGGCTACACCTTC.

This clonotype was seen only a few times. The chain employs TRBV5-1 and TRBJ2-2; 8 bases are shared with TRBD2. J was trimmed by 6 bases and V by 3 bases; bases with no gene match: 4. The length of the CDR3 is 14 residues. Germline V gives CDR1 SGHRS, CDR2 YFSETQ. CDR3 sequence (DNA): TGCGCCAGCAGCTCACTAGCGGTTTCCGGGGAGCTGTTTTTT. Protein product: CASSSLAVSGELFF.

A word on this clonotype: A much larger clone differs from this one at a single base, so this may be a read error. The gene calls are TRBV13 and TRBJ2-5; TRBD2 matches 10 bases. The V and J ends lost 8 bases and 2 bases, in that order; junction bases with no gene match: 11. This CDR3 is built from 16 residues. In germline, CDR1 is PRHDT, CDR2 FYEKMQ (reference sequence). CDR3 residues: CASGESGRAGQETQYF. CDR3 in DNA: TGTGCCAGCGGTGAAAGCGGGAGGGCCGGGCAAGAGACCCAGTACTTC.

Turning to this clonotype: A much larger clone lies one base from this, so it may be a read error. The chain joins TRBV7-9 to TRBJ2-5; no definite D call. Germline loops: CDR1 SEHNR, CDR2 FQNEAQ (reference sequence). CDR3 length equals 17 residues. CDR3 nucleotide sequence: TGTGCCAGCAGCTTAGGCTTGGGGTCTCCAGGCGAAGAGGCCCAGTACTTC. Protein: CASSLGLGSPGEEAQYF.

This clonotype was seen ten or more times. The chain recombines TRBV20-1 with TRBJ2-5; the match to TRBD1 covers 8 bases. Looked up from germline, CDR1 is DFQATT and CDR2 is SNEGSKA (reference sequence). The trim removed 5 bases at V and 9 bases at J, leaving 14 bases unmatched. The CDR3 sequence is 14 residues long. Here the CDR3 reads CSAGGQVPSSSQYF. DNA of the CDR3: TGCAGTGCTGGGGGACAGGTCCCGAGTTCGTCCCAGTACTTC.

The table lists this clonotype with many counts. The rearrangement links TRBV2 to TRBJ2-2; 7 positions agree with TRBD1. V was pared by 3 bases and J by 0 bases, with 10 bases of the junction left unmatched. CDR3 size: 18 residues. CDR1 and CDR2 (germline): SNHLY, FYNNEI. CDR3 protein: CASSDPLRGRTNTGELFF. The CDR3 DNA reads TGTGCCAGCAGTGACCCCTTGAGGGGGCGAACGAACACCGGGGAGCTGTTTTTT.

The V call is TRBV28, the J call TRBJ2-1; no reliable D call. Looked up from germline, CDR1 is MDHEN and CDR2 is SYDVKM. This CDR3 comprises 15 residues. V lost 1 base and J 3 bases, leaving 10 bases between the germline ends. The CDR3 DNA reads as TGTGCCAGCAGTTTATTCAGGCTGAACTACAATGAGCAGTTCTTC. Protein: CASSLFRLNYNEQFF. Supplemented by reference TRBV28 and TRBJ2-1, the full variable domain reads DVKVTQSSRYLVKRTGEKVFLECVQDMDHENMFWYRQDPGLGLRLIYFSYDVKMKEKGDIPEGYSVSREKKERFSLILESASTNQTSMYLCASSLFRLNYNEQFFGPGTRLTVL.

V gene TRBV3-2 combines with J gene TRBJ2-7; TRBD2 is the table's D call, not checked against the DNA. TRBV3-2 is recorded as a pseudogene. This CDR3 is 16 amino acids long. The CDR3 spells CASSQVATSLLHEQYF. The CDR3 DNA follows: TGTGCCAGCAGCCAAGTTGCGACTAGCCTCCTCCACGAGCAGTACTTC.

Ten or more counts support this clonotype. J is TRBJ1-1 and V is TRBV12-3 or TRBV12-4, with TRBD1 matching 8 bases. The CDR3 loop spans 14 amino acids. V lost 4 bases and J lost 4; bases outside the gene matches: 5. The CDR3 coding sequence is TGTGCCAGCAGTTCAGTCCAGGGGGCCACTGAAGCTTTCTTT. Amino acids: CASSSVQGATEAFF.

The chain employs TRBV6-2 or TRBV6-3 and TRBJ1-1; D is unclear. The CDR3 totals 13 residues. V lost 4 bases and J lost 11, with 17 bases in between. CDR1 and CDR2 from the germline V gene are MNHEY and SVGEGT. CDR3: CASSWDWGPGAFF. The CDR3 nucleotides read TGTGCCAGCAGTTGGGATTGGGGTCCCGGGGCTTTCTTT.

This clonotype has a handful of counts. The V call is TRBV28, the J call TRBJ2-7; D is ambiguous. Trimming took off 8 bases at V and 10 bases at J, with 12 bases between the two ends. The CDR3 runs to 10 residues. Germline V lookup: CDR1 MDHEN, CDR2 SYDVKM. The CDR3 nucleotides are TGTGCCAGCGGAAATTTACAACAGTACTTC. This gives the protein CASGNLQQYF.